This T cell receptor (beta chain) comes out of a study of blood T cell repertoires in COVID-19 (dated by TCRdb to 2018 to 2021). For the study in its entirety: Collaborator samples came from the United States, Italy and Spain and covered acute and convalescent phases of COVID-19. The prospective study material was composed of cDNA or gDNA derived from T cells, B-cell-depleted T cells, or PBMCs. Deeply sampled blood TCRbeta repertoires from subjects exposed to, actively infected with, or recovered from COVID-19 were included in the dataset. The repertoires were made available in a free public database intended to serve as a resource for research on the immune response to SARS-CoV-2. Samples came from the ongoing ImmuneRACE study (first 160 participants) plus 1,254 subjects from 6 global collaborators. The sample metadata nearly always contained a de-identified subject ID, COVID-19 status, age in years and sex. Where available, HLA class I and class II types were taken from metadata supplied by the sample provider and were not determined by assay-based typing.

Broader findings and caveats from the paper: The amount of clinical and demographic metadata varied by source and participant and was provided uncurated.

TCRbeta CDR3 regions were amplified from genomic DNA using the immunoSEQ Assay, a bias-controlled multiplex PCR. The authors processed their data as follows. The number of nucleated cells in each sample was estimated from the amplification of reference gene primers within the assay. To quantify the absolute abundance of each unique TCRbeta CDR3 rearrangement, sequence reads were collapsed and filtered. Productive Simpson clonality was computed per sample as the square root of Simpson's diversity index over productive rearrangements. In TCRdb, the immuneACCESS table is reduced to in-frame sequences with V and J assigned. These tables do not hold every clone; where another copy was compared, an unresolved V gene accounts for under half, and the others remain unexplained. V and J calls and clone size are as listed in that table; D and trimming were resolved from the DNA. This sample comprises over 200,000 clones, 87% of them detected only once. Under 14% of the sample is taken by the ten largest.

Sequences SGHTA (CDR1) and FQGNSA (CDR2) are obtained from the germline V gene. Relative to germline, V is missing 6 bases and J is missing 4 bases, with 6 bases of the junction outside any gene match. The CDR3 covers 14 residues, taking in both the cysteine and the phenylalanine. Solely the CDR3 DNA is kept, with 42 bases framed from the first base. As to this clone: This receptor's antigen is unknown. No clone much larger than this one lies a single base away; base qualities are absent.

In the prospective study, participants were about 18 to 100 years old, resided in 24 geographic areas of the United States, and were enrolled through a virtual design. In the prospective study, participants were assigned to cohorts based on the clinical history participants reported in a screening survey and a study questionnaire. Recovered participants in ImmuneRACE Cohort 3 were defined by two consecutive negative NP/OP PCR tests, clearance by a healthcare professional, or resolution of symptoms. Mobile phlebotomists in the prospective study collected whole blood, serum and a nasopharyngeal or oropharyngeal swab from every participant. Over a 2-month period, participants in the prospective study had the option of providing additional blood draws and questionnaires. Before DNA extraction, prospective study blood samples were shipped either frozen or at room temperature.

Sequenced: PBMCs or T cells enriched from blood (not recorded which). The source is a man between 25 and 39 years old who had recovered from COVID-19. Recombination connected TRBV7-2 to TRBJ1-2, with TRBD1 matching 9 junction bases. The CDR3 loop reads CASSWDREAYGYTF. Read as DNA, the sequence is TGTGCCAGCAGTTGGGACAGGGAGGCCTATGGCTACACCTTC.